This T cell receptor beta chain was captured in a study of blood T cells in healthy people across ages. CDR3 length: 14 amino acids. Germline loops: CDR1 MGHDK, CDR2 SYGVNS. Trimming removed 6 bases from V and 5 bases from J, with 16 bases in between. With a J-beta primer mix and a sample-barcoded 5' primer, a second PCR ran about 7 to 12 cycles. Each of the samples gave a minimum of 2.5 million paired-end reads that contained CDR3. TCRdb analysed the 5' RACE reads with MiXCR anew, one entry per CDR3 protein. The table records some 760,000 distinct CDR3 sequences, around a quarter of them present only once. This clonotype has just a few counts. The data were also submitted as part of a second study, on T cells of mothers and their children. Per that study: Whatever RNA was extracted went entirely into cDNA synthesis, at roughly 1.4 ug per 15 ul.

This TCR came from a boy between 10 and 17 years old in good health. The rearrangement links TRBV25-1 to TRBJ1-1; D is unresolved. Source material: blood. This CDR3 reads CASSLLGERTEAFF. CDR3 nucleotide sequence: TGTGCCAGCAGCCTCCTCGGGGAGAGGACTGAAGCTTTCTTT. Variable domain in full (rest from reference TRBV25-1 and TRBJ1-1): EADIYQTPRYLVIGTGKKITLECSQTMGHDKMYWYQQDPGMELHLIHYSYGVNSTEKGDLSSESTVSRIRTEHFPLTLESARPSHTSQYLCASSLLGERTEAFFGQGTRLTVV.